This entry is about one TCR beta chain. These data come from a study of T cells after somatic rescue of genetic block. Here immunoSEQ multiplex PCR was the method, and the copy in TCRdb shows in-frame clones only, minus some. The table lists roughly 70,000 clones, about 90% of them singletons. Germline loops: CDR1 MNHNY, CDR2 SVGAGI (reference sequence). The CDR3 has 15 amino acids. Trimming removed 6 bases from V and 6 bases from J, with 19 bases in between. This TCR came from a man aged 35-49 years. Material for sequencing was peripheral blood mononuclear cells (PBMCs). The chain recombines TRBV6-6 with TRBJ2-3; D perhaps matches TRBD2 (7 bases). CDR3 sequence reads: CASSITSEGGDTQYF. The CDR3 DNA is TGTGCCAGCAGCATTACTAGCGAGGGGGGGGATACGCAGTATTTT.